Below, 18 T cell receptor beta chains from the same sample are listed, as sequenced in a study of T cells in Graves' hyperthyroidism and ophthalmopathy. Amplified TCR beta CDR3 regions came from RNA transcripts. The HTBI set primed first-round TCR CDR3 RT-PCR. TCRdb redid the calling of the multiplex PCR reads with MiXCR, one entry per CDR3 protein. This sample has 750,000 to 900,000 distinct CDR3 sequences, with approximately 40% found just once. Sequencing input: blood. The receptors here all came from a man younger than 30 with Graves' hyperthyroidism.

CDR3 in DNA: TGTGCCAGCAGTGCCAGGGCAAGCACAGATACGCAGTATTTT. Its translation is CASSARASTDTQYF. The genes are TRBV2 and TRBJ2-3; perhaps TRBD1 as D (5 bases). CDR3 length: 14 residues. The ends were cut back, 4 bases at V and 0 bases at J, with 8 bases in the middle. Per the germline V gene, CDR1 is SNHLY and CDR2 is FYNNEI. The complete variable domain, with remaining parts taken from reference TRBV2 and TRBJ2-3, reads EPEVTQTPSHQVTQMGQEVILRCVPISNHLYFYWYRQILGQKVEFLVSFYNNEISEKSEIFDDQFSVERPDGSNFTLKIRSTKLEDSAMYFCASSARASTDTQYFGPGTRLTVL.

V and J are TRBV20-1 and TRBJ1-4; D is ambiguous. This CDR3 is 13 amino acids long. Germline V CDR1 and CDR2: DFQATT, SNEGSKA (reference sequence). The V and J ends lost 0 bases and 2 bases respectively, with 4 bases between them. As DNA, the CDR3 is TGCAGTGCTAGAGAGGGGACTAATGAAAAACTGTTTTTT. This gives the protein CSAREGTNEKLFF.

The rearrangement joins TRBV12-3 or TRBV12-4 to TRBJ2-7; no definite D call. The CDR3 length is 15 residues. Trimming removed 5 bases at V and 5 bases at J, with 19 bases between. The CDR3 is CASSLFLRRLDEQYF. As DNA, the CDR3 is TGTGCCAGCAGTCTCTTTTTAAGACGGTTAGACGAGCAGTACTTC.

The chain is built from TRBV10-1 and TRBJ2-2, with TRBD2 matching 8 bases. V trimming: 5 bases; J trimming: 3 bases; junction bases outside the gene matches: 11. This CDR3 has 17 amino acids. Germline loops: CDR1 WNHNN, CDR2 SYGVQD (reference sequence). CDR3 sequence: CASSPGTSLKDTGELFF. The CDR3, as DNA: TGCGCCAGCAGTCCCGGGACTAGTTTAAAGGACACCGGGGAGCTGTTTTTT.

V is TRBV7-2 and J is TRBJ2-5; the D is unclear. V lost 4 bases to trimming and J lost 2 bases, with 11 bases between them. The germline CDR1 and CDR2 sequences are SGHTA and FQGNSA. The CDR3 has 14 amino acids. The CDR3 DNA reads as TGTGCCAGCAGCTCCGGACCAGAACAAGAGACCCAGTACTTC. Residues: CASSSGPEQETQYF. Full variable domain (rest looked up from reference TRBV7-2 and TRBJ2-5): GAGVSQSPSNKVTEKGKDVELRCDPISGHTALYWYRQSLGQGLEFLIYFQGNSAPDKSGLPSDRFSAERTGGSVSTLTIQRTQQEDSAVYLCASSSGPEQETQYFGPGTRLLVL.

Comment on this clonotype: This could be a read error, since a much larger clone is one nucleotide away. The rearrangement joins TRBV7-2 to TRBJ2-5; possibly TRBD2 for D (5 bases). This CDR3 has 14 residues. CDR1 and CDR2 (germline): SGHTA, FQGNSA. CDR3 in DNA: TGTGCCGGCAGCTTCACAGAGGGTTACGAGACCCAGTACTTC. Protein sequence: CAGSFTEGYETQYF.

This chain links TRBV7-9 with TRBJ1-4; TRBD1 agrees at 7 bases. V lost 5 bases to trimming and J lost 9 bases; unmatched junction nucleotides: 12. Per germline, CDR1 SEHNR and CDR2 FQNEAQ (reference sequence). This CDR3 is 15 amino acids long. DNA for the CDR3: TGTGCCAGCAGCGACCCACAGGGGACGGGGCAAAAACTGTTTTTT. Encoded protein: CASSDPQGTGQKLFF.

The genes are TRBV20-1 and TRBJ2-5; D is possibly TRBD1 (6 bases). V dropped 1 base and J dropped 5 bases, with 17 bases sitting between them. Germline loops: CDR1 DFQATT, CDR2 SNEGSKA (reference sequence). The length of the CDR3 is 15 residues. The CDR3 loop reads CSARGPGQMGETQYF. CDR3 sequence (DNA): TGCAGTGCTAGAGGCCCCGGACAGATGGGGGAGACCCAGTACTTC.

This clonotype was counted ten times or more. The junction shows a germline mismatch at one end, possibly a read error. The V and J genes are TRBV7-7 and TRBJ2-5; D possibly matches TRBD1 or TRBD2 (6 bases each). The CDR3 consists of 15 residues. Per the germline V gene, CDR1 is SSHAT and CDR2 is FNYEAQ (reference sequence). The chain's CDR3 is CASSLEGGLQETQYF. The CDR3 coding sequence is TGTGCTAGCAGCTTAGAAGGGGGACTGCAGGAGACCCAGTACTTC.

The chain employs TRBV25-1 and TRBJ2-5; 8 bases line up with TRBD2. Germline values: CDR1 MGHDK, CDR2 SYGVNS. The CDR3 consists of 15 residues. The trim removed 8 bases at V and 9 bases at J, leaving 17 bases unmatched. The CDR3 DNA reads as TGTGCCAGCTTTGGTAGCGGGACCGGACGGACCTCCCAGTACTTC. It encodes CASFGSGTGRTSQYF.

A remark on this clonotype: A much more abundant neighbour one base away suggests this may be a read error. The chain links TRBV7-9 to TRBJ2-7, with unresolved D. CDR1 SEHNR and CDR2 FQNEAQ come from the germline V gene (reference sequence). The CDR3 loop spans 12 amino acids. The CDR3 nucleotides are TGTGCCGGCAGCTCCCGGCCGCTCGAGCAGTACTTC. Its protein product is CAGSSRPLEQYF.

In regard to this clonotype: At one end the junction does not follow the germline gene, possibly because of a read error. The V gene is TRBV7-6, the J gene TRBJ2-5, with a possible D match to TRBD2 (5 bases). Germline CDR1 and CDR2: SGHVS and FNYEAQ. CDR3 size: 15 residues. CDR3: CASSLARTAGETQYF. CDR3 in DNA: TGTGCCAGCAGTTTAGCGCGAACGGCTGGGGAGACCCAGTACTTC.

The CDR3 loop reads CASSSTRSGPRDTQYF. The CDR3 bases are TGTGCCAGCAGCTCCACGCGTTCAGGCCCAAGGGATACGCAGTATTTT. The chain couples TRBV7-2 to TRBJ2-3; D gene unclear. There are 16 residues in the CDR3. Between the trimmed V and J ends, which lost 4 bases and 6 bases, there was a span of 20 bases. CDR1 is SGHTA and CDR2 is FQGNSA in the germline V gene. Looking up the rest from reference TRBV7-2 and TRBJ2-3 gives the full variable domain: GAGVSQSPSNKVTEKGKDVELRCDPISGHTALYWYRQSLGQGLEFLIYFQGNSAPDKSGLPSDRFSAERTGGSVSTLTIQRTQQEDSAVYLCASSSTRSGPRDTQYFGPGTRLTVL.

The rearrangement uses TRBV19 and TRBJ1-4; unclear D gene. The CDR3 extends over 13 amino acids. From germline, CDR1 is LNHDA and CDR2 SQIVND (reference sequence). With 4 bases removed from V and 8 bases from J, the gap between germline ends came to 11 bases. In DNA form, the CDR3 reads TGTGCCAGTAGTAAGGTTTTAGGGGAAAAACTGTTTTTT. Its translation: CASSKVLGEKLFF.

This clonotype was seen repeatedly, ten times or more. The chain joins TRBV9 to TRBJ1-2, with a tentative D call TRBD1 (6 bases). V lost 4 bases to trimming and J lost 1 base, with 17 bases between them. The CDR3 extends over 16 amino acids. The germline CDR1 and CDR2 sequences are SGDLS and YYNGEE. In DNA form, the CDR3 reads TGTGCCAGCAGCACAGGGAGAGGGTACATTAACTATGGCTACACCTTC. Translating it yields CASSTGRGYINYGYTF.

This clonotype showed up just a few times. This chain links TRBV6-6 with TRBJ2-5; perhaps TRBD1 as D (6 bases). The ends were cut back, 11 bases at V and 1 base at J, with 11 bases in the middle. Germline assignment: CDR1 MNHNY and CDR2 SVGAGI (reference sequence). This CDR3 is 12 amino acids long. The CDR3 loop is CASTGSQETQYF. In DNA form, the CDR3 reads TGTGCCTCAACAGGGAGCCAAGAGACCCAGTACTTC.

The table lists this clonotype with a few counts. The chain carries TRBV9 and TRBJ2-7, with a possible D match to TRBD1 (5 bases). The V gene's germline CDR1 is SGDLS and CDR2 YYNGEE. V was shortened by 0 bases and J by 0 bases, with 7 bases between the two germline ends. The CDR3 covers 14 residues. CDR3 loop: CASSVEDISYEQYF. The CDR3 bases are TGTGCCAGCAGCGTAGAGGACATCTCCTACGAGCAGTACTTC.

This clonotype was seen ten or more times. CDR3 loop: CAIKRWGQEDTEAFF. The CDR3 nucleotides read TGTGCCATCAAGCGCTGGGGACAGGAGGACACTGAAGCTTTCTTT. This rearrangement joins TRBV10-3 to TRBJ1-1; 8 bases map to TRBD1. The CDR3 sequence is 15 residues long. Losses at the gene ends were 7 bases for V and 3 bases for J; bases not matched to a gene: 10. From germline, CDR1 is ENHRY and CDR2 SYGVKD.